The clone carrying this T cell receptor (beta chain) was detected only once. TCRdb ran MiXCR on the multiplex PCR reads and lists one entry per CDR3 protein. The sample shows approximately 230,000 distinct CDR3 sequences, 30% to 35% of them seen only once. Axillary draining lymph nodes of breast cancer patients supplied the node samples. This sample stems from a study of breast tumors, draining lymph nodes, adjacent tissues. CDR1 and CDR2 (germline): SQVTM, ANQGSEA. CDR3 size: 12 residues. V lost 5 bases to trimming and J lost 5 bases, with 12 bases between them. Specimen: axillary lymph node tissue. The TCR sequence derives from a female donor with breast cancer. Some clones in this sample may be carry-over from other donors' samples. The chain joins TRBV29-1 to TRBJ2-5, with D possibly TRBD1 on 6 matching bases. DNA for the CDR3: TGCAGCGTTCTCAGGGGTGGGGAGACCCAGTACTTC. Encoded protein: CSVLRGGETQYF.